The next 25 T cell receptor beta chains were all read from a single sample in a study of tissue T cells after allogeneic stem cell transplantation. The protocol was immunoSEQ multiplex PCR, while the TCRdb copy is restricted to in-frame clones and leaves out a portion. Seen here are around 51,000 clones, 73% observed once, and the top ten hold 0.5% to 0.6%. Sequenced material: sorted cells pooled from one or two spleens. These receptors all stem from a pool of C57BL/6 mice in good health.

In its sample, this clone was seen a few times. Just one base apart from a much larger clone, this may be a read error. Germline and genes here are mouse. Read coverage stops 1 residue before the CDR3 terminus; the germline J gene supplies the remainder. V and J are TRBV2 and TRBJ1-3, with unresolved D. V was pared by 2 bases and J by 0 bases, with 2 bases between. Germline values: CDR1 LGHNA, CDR2 YSYQKL. This CDR3 has 13 residues. The covered CDR3 bases are TGTGCCAGCAGCCAAAATTCTGGAAATACGCTCTAT. It encodes CASSQNSGNTLY. The full CDR3 protein reads CASSQNSGNTLYF.

Worth noting for this clone: The genes are named according to mouse. The DNA ends 1 residue before the CDR3 does, and the rest of the CDR3 is filled in from the germline J gene. The chain recombines TRBV5 with TRBJ2-4; 10 positions match TRBD1. Germline loops: CDR1 LGHNA, CDR2 YNLKQL (reference sequence). The CDR3 has 17 residues. Germline trimming cut 0 bases from V and 3 bases from J; bases unmatched to any gene: 6. The CDR3 here is CASSQDGTGEGQNTLYF. Incomplete CDR3 DNA: TGTGCCAGCAGCCAAGATGGGACAGGGGAGGGACAAAACACCTTGTAC.

Points on this clone: Gene names and germline refer to mouse. Read data end 1 residue before the CDR3 end; the end is taken from the germline J gene. Different DNA sequences within this sample yield the same CDR3. This chain uses TRBV12-1 with TRBJ2-1; 9 bases are a match to TRBD2. Trimming cost V 0 bases and J 1 base; bases outside gene matches: 0. The CDR3 contains 15 residues. In germline, CDR1 is SGHSN, CDR2 HYEKVE. CDR3 loop: CASSLTGGNYAEQFF. The sequenced CDR3 bases are TGTGCCAGCTCTCTCACTGGGGGGAACTATGCTGAGCAGTTC.

Comment on this clone: Genes and germline are mouse. The read ends 1 residue shy of where the CDR3 ends; the end is completed using the germline J gene. Other DNA sequences in the sample encode the same CDR3. V is TRBV5 and J is TRBJ2-3; D gene uncertain. This CDR3 has 13 residues. CDR1 and CDR2 from the germline V gene are LGHNA and YNLKQL (reference sequence). Trimming stripped 6 bases from V and 1 base from J, with 8 bases between. CDR3 DNA (partial): TGTGCCAGCAGTCCCCGCGGTGCAGAAACGCTGTAT. It translates to CASSPRGAETLY. The complete CDR3 sequence is CASSPRGAETLYF.

A few counts support this clone. Germline and genes: mouse. The CDR3 extends 1 residue past the end of the read, so its final part is completed from the germline J gene. The chain is built from TRBV3 and TRBJ2-7; 9 positions agree with TRBD2. Per the germline V gene, CDR1 is SNHLY and CDR2 is FYNGKV (reference sequence). The length of the CDR3 is 16 residues. The ends lost 5 bases at V and 0 bases at J; junction bases unmatched: 8. CDR3 DNA (partial): TGTGCCAGCAGCCCCCAACTGGGGGGTCTCTCCTATGAACAGTAC. This encodes CASSPQLGGLSYEQY. The whole CDR3 sequence reads CASSPQLGGLSYEQYF.

Details on this clone: Genes and germline are mouse. The CDR3 end is not reached by the read, which stops 1 residue before it; the germline J gene fills it in. The V and J genes are TRBV3 and TRBJ2-7; the match to TRBD2 covers 9 bases. This CDR3 comprises 13 residues. J gave up 7 bases and V 1 base, and 2 bases lay outside the gene matches. CDR1 and CDR2 from the germline V gene are SNHLY and FYNGKV (reference sequence). CDR3 bases read: TGTGCCAGCAGCTTAGGGCTGGGGGGGGAACAGTAC. This encodes CASSLGLGGEQY. The full CDR3 sequence reads CASSLGLGGEQYF.

Points on this clone: Gene names are mouse gene names. The read terminates 1 residue ahead of where the CDR3 ends, so the germline J gene completes it. This rearrangement joins TRBV24 to TRBJ1-5, with 8 bases aligning to TRBD1. The CDR3 is 16 residues long. V trimming: 4 bases; J trimming: 4 bases; junction bases outside the gene matches: 9. Germline V gene sequence: CDR1 KGHTA, CDR2 FRNEEI. The CDR3: CASSPLSGGENQAPLF. The part of the CDR3 DNA that was read is TGTGCCAGCAGTCCCCTCTCAGGGGGCGAGAACCAGGCTCCGCTT.

As for this clone: The junction and the germline gene differ at one end; a read error may be behind it. The gene symbols are mouse symbols. The read finishes 1 residue shy of the CDR3 end, and the germline J gene is used to complete it. The genes are TRBV20 and TRBJ2-4; TRBD2 agrees at 10 bases. Germline loops: CDR1 GFQATS, CDR2 STVNSAI. This CDR3 has 13 amino acids. The CDR3 bases that were read are TGTGGTGTTAGGAGACTGGGGGGAGACACCTTGTAC. It encodes CGVRRLGGDTLY. The whole CDR3 sequence is CGVRRLGGDTLYF.

With respect to this clone: Each gene name is a mouse one. The read falls 1 residue short of the CDR3 end, and the missing part is taken from the germline J gene. This sequence joins TRBV2 and TRBJ1-4; 9 bases are shared with TRBD1. V gave up 4 bases and J gave up 7 bases; unmatched junction bases: 4. Germline lookup yields CDR1 LGHNA and CDR2 YSYQKL. The CDR3 has 14 residues. Partial CDR3 DNA: TGTGCCAGCAGCCGGGACAGGGAGGTCGAAAGATTATTT. Encoded protein: CASSRDREVERLF. The complete CDR3 sequence is CASSRDREVERLFF. The whole variable domain, remainder taken from reference TRBV2 and TRBJ1-4, is DPKIIQKPKYLVAVTGSEKILICEQYLGHNAMYWYRQSAKKPLEFMFSYSYQKLMDNQTASSRFQPQSSKKNHLDLQITALKPDDSATYFCASSRDREVERLFFGHGTKLSVL.

This clone turned up a few times. The listed genes are named as in mouse. The read finishes 1 residue shy of the CDR3 end, and the germline J gene is used to complete it. This sequence joins TRBV20 and TRBJ2-7; no definite D call. The CDR3 spans 12 residues. CDR1 and CDR2 from the germline V gene are GFQATS and STVNSAI. V was pared by 0 bases and J by 7 bases, with 10 bases between. The part of the CDR3 DNA that was read is TGTGGTGCTAGGGATCTCCGTGGGGAACAGTAC. It yields the protein CGARDLRGEQY. The CDR3 reads in full as CGARDLRGEQYF.

Regarding this clone: Here the gene names and germline are mouse. The sequence runs out 1 residue before the end of the CDR3; the remainder is reconstructed from the germline J gene. This chain connects TRBV13-3 to TRBJ1-2; unclear D gene. This CDR3 comprises 13 residues. Trimming stripped 3 bases from V and 1 base from J, with 7 bases between. Germline CDR1 is NNHDY and CDR2 is SYVADS. The CDR3 DNA, read in part, is TGTGCCAGCAGTGCACAGAGAAACTCCGACTACACC. Translating it yields CASSAQRNSDYT. The entire CDR3 protein is CASSAQRNSDYTF.

This clone has more than one count but fewer than ten. Gene names and germline refer to mouse. This CDR3 is CASSPGTEQYF. Partial CDR3 DNA: TGTGCCAGCTCTCCCGGGACGGAACAGTAC. The rearrangement uses TRBV12-1 and TRBJ2-7, with D perhaps TRBD1 or TRBD2 (5 bases each). The observed sequence ends 1 residue before the CDR3 terminus, with the missing tail filled in from the germline J gene. Germline assignment: CDR1 SGHSN and CDR2 HYEKVE. The CDR3 length is 11 residues. Trimming removed 2 bases from V and 7 bases from J, with 8 bases in between.

A few counts support this clone. The gene symbols are mouse symbols. The CDR3 end is not reached by the read, which stops 1 residue before it; the germline J gene fills it in. The chain employs TRBV12-1 and TRBJ2-7; D is undetermined. Germline CDR1 reads SGHSN; CDR2 reads HYEKVE. Trimming left V 0 bases short and J 4 bases short, with 3 bases between. The length of the CDR3 is 11 residues. Incomplete CDR3 DNA: TGTGCCAGCTCTCTCGTTTATGAACAGTAC. This translates into CASSLVYEQY. From start to end, the CDR3 is CASSLVYEQYF.

In the case of this clone: The genes and germline here are from mouse. The CDR3 end is not reached by the read, which stops 1 residue before it; the germline J gene fills it in. This chain connects TRBV12-1 to TRBJ2-1; no firm D call. The CDR3 loop spans 11 amino acids. In germline, CDR1 is SGHSN, CDR2 HYEKVE. V gave up 4 bases and J gave up 5 bases, with 5 bases separating them. The CDR3 bases that were read are TGTGCCAGCTCCCTAAATGCTGAGCAGTTC. Protein: CASSLNAEQF. The entire CDR3 sequence reads CASSLNAEQFF.

As for this clone: Here the gene names and germline are mouse. The read terminates 1 residue before the CDR3 end, so the remaining end is supplied by the germline J gene. Other nucleotide sequences from this sample produce the same CDR3. The V and J genes are TRBV16 and TRBJ1-1; D not resolved. V was shortened by 5 bases and J by 0 bases, with 7 bases between the two germline ends. Germline values: CDR1 SGHSA, CDR2 FRNQAP. The length of the CDR3 is 13 residues. This CDR3 reads CASSLGQNTEVFF. The sequenced CDR3 bases are TGTGCAAGCAGCCTAGGACAGAACACAGAAGTCTTC.

A word on this clone: The listed genes are named as in mouse. The CDR3 end is not reached by the read, which stops 1 residue before it; the germline J gene fills it in. This chain uses TRBV31 with TRBJ2-3; 8 nucleotides match TRBD2. Losses at the gene ends were 0 bases for V and 3 bases for J; bases not matched to a gene: 5. The length of the CDR3 is 15 residues. Germline V gene data show CDR1 as GKSSPN and CDR2 as SITVG. The CDR3 bases that were read are TGTGCCTGGAGTCTAGTCTGGGGGGAGGCAGAAACGCTGTAT. Protein product: CAWSLVWGEAETLY. The full CDR3 is CAWSLVWGEAETLYF.

As regards this clone: Here the gene names and germline are mouse. The read is 1 residue too short to cover the CDR3 end, so that end is filled in from the germline J gene. The rearrangement links TRBV3 to TRBJ1-4; D gene uncertain. The length of the CDR3 is 13 residues. V was clipped by 4 bases and J by 3 bases, with 6 bases between them. The germline gives CDR1 SNHLY, CDR2 FYNGKV (reference sequence). CDR3 in amino acids: CASSSPPNERLFF. The sequenced CDR3 bases are TGTGCCAGCAGCTCCCCTCCCAACGAAAGATTATTT.

With respect to this clone: The germline and genes are mouse ones. The read terminates 1 residue before the CDR3 end, so the remaining end is supplied by the germline J gene. The identical CDR3 is also encoded by other nucleotide sequences in the sample. The genes are TRBV2 and TRBJ2-5; D gene uncertain. Germline V gene lookup returns CDR1 LGHNA and CDR2 YSYQKL. The CDR3 extends over 12 amino acids. The V end lost 0 bases, the J end lost 6 bases, and 4 bases lay between the germline ends. Partial CDR3 DNA: TGTGCCAGCAGCCAAGAGAGGGACACCCAGTAC. Residues: CASSQERDTQY. The full CDR3 is CASSQERDTQYF.

As for this clone: Gene names and germline match the mouse. The read gets to within 1 residue of the CDR3 end, and the germline J gene fills in the rest. This rearrangement joins TRBV20 to TRBJ2-1; tentative D call: TRBD1 (6 bases). The CDR3 has 13 residues. Germline lookup yields CDR1 GFQATS and CDR2 STVNSAI. V was trimmed by 3 bases and J by 1 base, leaving 7 bases between them. The sequenced part of the CDR3 DNA is TGTGGTGCTAGAGGACAGAACTATGCTGAGCAGTTC. Translation: CGARGQNYAEQF. The CDR3, in full, reads CGARGQNYAEQFF.

Remarks on this clone: Gene names and germline refer to mouse. The read finishes 1 residue shy of the CDR3 end, and the germline J gene is used to complete it. V usage is TRBV13-2 and J usage is TRBJ2-1; no reliable D call. V was clipped by 2 bases and J by 3 bases, with 12 bases between them. Germline lookup yields CDR1 NNHNN and CDR2 SYGAGS (reference sequence). The CDR3 runs 15 residues. CDR3 amino acids: CASGESAALYAEQFF. The part of the CDR3 DNA that was read is TGTGCCAGCGGTGAATCGGCAGCCCTCTATGCTGAGCAGTTC.

A word on this clone: All gene names here are mouse names. With the read ending 1 residue before the CDR3 end, the germline J gene is used to fill in that end. Distinct nucleotide sequences in the sample also encode this CDR3. The genes are TRBV20 and TRBJ2-7; no clear D gene. The V end lost 0 bases, the J end lost 4 bases, and 7 bases lay between the germline ends. Per the germline V gene, CDR1 is GFQATS and CDR2 is STVNSAI. The CDR3 spans 12 residues. The part of the CDR3 DNA that was read is TGTGGTGCTAGGGACAGGAGTTATGAACAGTAC. It codes for CGARDRSYEQY. The CDR3 in its entirety is CGARDRSYEQYF.

About this clone itself: All gene names here are mouse names. The sequenced fragment ends 1 residue before the CDR3 boundary, so the rest is inferred from the germline J gene. The chain is built from TRBV13-1 and TRBJ1-1; D is undetermined. CDR1 is NSHNY and CDR2 is SYGAGN in the germline V gene. The germline V and J ends were trimmed by 4 bases and 0 bases, with 13 bases remaining between them. This CDR3 comprises 15 residues. CDR3 residues: CASSMPRAANTEVFF. CDR3 DNA, as far as it was read: TGTGCCAGCAGTATGCCCCGGGCAGCAAACACAGAAGTCTTC.

To note about this clone: Gene names are the mouse ones. The DNA ends 1 residue before the CDR3 does, and the rest of the CDR3 is filled in from the germline J gene. The chain recombines TRBV19 with TRBJ2-3, with D maybe TRBD1 (6 bases). Germline assignment: CDR1 FNHDT and CDR2 SITEND (reference sequence). The CDR3 sequence is 14 residues long. Trimming stripped 2 bases from V and 1 base from J, with 8 bases between. CDR3 bases read: TGTGCCAGCAGTATCGGACAGCGTGCAGAAACGCTGTAT. This translates into CASSIGQRAETLY. The whole CDR3 is CASSIGQRAETLYF. The complete variable domain, with remaining parts taken from reference TRBV19 and TRBJ2-3, reads GGIITQTPKFLIGQEGQKLTLKCQQNFNHDTMYWYRQDSGKGLRLIYYSITENDLQKGDLSEGYDASREKKSSFSLTVTSAQKNEMAVFLCASSIGQRAETLYFGSGTRLTVL.

A note on this clone: All gene names here are mouse names. The read ends 1 residue shy of where the CDR3 ends; the end is completed using the germline J gene. This sequence joins TRBV16 and TRBJ1-4; TRBD1 might be the D (6 bases). V lost 3 bases and J lost 7, with 12 bases in between. The CDR3 totals 14 residues. The germline gives CDR1 SGHSA, CDR2 FRNQAP. The CDR3 sequence is CASSLAGVGERLFF. CDR3 DNA (partial): TGTGCAAGCAGCTTGGCAGGGGTGGGCGAAAGATTATTT.

This clone was recorded a few times. Genes and germline are mouse. The read ends 1 residue before the CDR3 terminus; that terminus is restored from the germline J gene. The chain recombines TRBV23 with TRBJ2-7. In germline, CDR1 is KGHTA, CDR2 FQNQQP. This CDR3 comprises 13 residues. CDR3 DNA, as far as it was read: TGCTCCAGCAGTCAATCCCCCGGGCTTGAACAGTAC. Amino acids: CSSSQSPGLEQY. The whole CDR3 protein reads CSSSQSPGLEQYF.